This note documents a single T cell receptor beta chain sequence. The data stem from a study of T-cell reconstitution after alpha-beta-depleted transplantation in children. Unique molecular identifiers were incorporated during preparation of the TCRbeta library. Using its own MiXCR run on the PCR reads, TCRdb lists one record per CDR3 protein. The table has approximately 400,000 distinct CDR3 sequences, approximately 11% seen once. V was cut by 3 bases and J by 5 bases, with 13 bases left in between. Germline V gene lookup returns CDR1 PRHDT and CDR2 FYEKMQ (reference sequence). The length of the CDR3 is 14 residues.

The V call is TRBV13, the J call TRBJ1-1; the D is unclear. This sequence originates from a human donor who donated a stem cell graft to a child with acute myeloid leukemia. Sequenced material: PBMCs from the stem cell graft donor, taken from the stem cell graft. The CDR3 coding sequence is TGTGCCAGCAGCTTCGGAAGGGCCTATACTGAAGCTTTCTTT. This encodes CASSFGRAYTEAFF.